This is a list of T cell receptor beta chains from one sample in a study of T-cell reconstitution after alpha-beta-depleted transplantation in children. TCRdb re-derived calls from the PCR reads in MiXCR, one entry per CDR3 protein. This sample carries approximately 980,000 distinct CDR3 sequences, 25% to 35% of them seen once, and the ten largest clones take 25% to 35%. The specimen was PBMCs, mostly from graft donor cells, collected 360 days after TCRalphabeta/CD19-depleted stem cell transplant. These TCRs come from a boy in the first two years of life who had a stem cell transplant for SCID, so the T cells may come from the graft donor. The CDR3 runs from the conserved cysteine through the conserved F or W. D genes are given only for firm matches. Clone size, where shown, is once, few, many, or a class for clones that have expanded.

D gene	CDR3 length	J gene	V gene	clone size	CDR3 protein	CDR3 DNA
.	15	TRBJ1-1	TRBV6-5	few	CASSYSKRSGTEAFF	TGTGCCAGCAGTTACTCGAAGCGGAGCGGCACTGAAGCTTTCTTT
.	17	TRBJ2-4	TRBV20-1	.	CSASRVPDRIAKNIQYF	TGCAGTGCTAGCCGAGTTCCAGACAGGATAGCCAAAAACATTCAGTACTTC
TRBD1	14	TRBJ1-5	TRBV20-1	.	CSASQTGFGQPQHF	TGCAGTGCTAGCCAGACAGGGTTTGGTCAGCCCCAGCATTTT
.	18	TRBJ1-4	TRBV4-3	.	CASSQDSGWGRVVEKLFF	TGCGCCAGCAGCCAAGATAGCGGGTGGGGCAGGGTGGTGGAAAAACTGTTTTTT
.	19	TRBJ2-5	TRBV6-2/TRBV6-3	.	CASSYSIRDGAILGETQYF	TGTGCCAGCAGTTACTCGATCCGGGACGGTGCCATCCTTGGGGAGACCCAGTACTTC
TRBD2	16	TRBJ2-5	TRBV5-1	many	CASSLGLASLQETQYF	TGCGCCAGCAGCTTGGGACTAGCGAGTCTCCAAGAGACCCAGTACTTC
.	15	TRBJ2-7	TRBV20-1	.	CSARVPGTTLYEQYF	TGCAGTGCTAGAGTCCCCGGGACAACCCTCTACGAGCAGTACTTC
.	18	TRBJ2-3	TRBV12-3/TRBV12-4	few	CASSLVRGASGLTDTQYF	TGTGCCAGCAGTTTAGTCAGGGGGGCCTCGGGTCTCACAGATACGCAGTATTTT
.	14	TRBJ2-2	TRBV15	once	CATSRGKYAGELFF	TGTGCCACCAGCAGAGGGAAGTACGCCGGGGAGCTGTTTTTT
.	16	TRBJ1-1	TRBV7-9	.	CASSLGVGRENTEAFF	TGTGCCAGCAGCTTAGGTGTTGGACGGGAGAACACTGAAGCTTTCTTT
.	15	TRBJ2-1	TRBV5-1	many	CASSFGTGNYNEQFF	TGCGCCAGCAGCTTTGGGACTGGTAACTACAATGAGCAGTTCTTC
TRBD1	14	TRBJ1-6	TRBV6-5	.	CASSFDRAGSPLHF	TGTGCCAGCAGTTTTGACAGGGCGGGTTCACCCCTCCACTTT
TRBD2	15	TRBJ2-1	TRBV19	.	CATSEGQRNYNEQFF	TGTGCTACTAGCGAGGGGCAGCGGAACTACAATGAGCAGTTCTTC
.	12	TRBJ2-1	TRBV7-9	many	CASSYDYNEQFF	TGTGCCAGCAGCTATGATTACAATGAGCAGTTCTTC
.	14	TRBJ2-5	TRBV10-2	few	CASSEDRVKETQYF	TGCGCCAGCAGTGAGGATCGGGTAAAAGAGACCCAGTACTTC
.	13	TRBJ2-7	TRBV28	many	CASRSRVHYEQYF	TGTGCCAGCAGATCCAGGGTTCACTACGAGCAGTACTTC
.	14	TRBJ2-1	TRBV5-1	.	CASSLVERYNEQFF	TGCGCCAGCAGTTTGGTAGAAAGGTACAATGAGCAGTTCTTC
.	15	TRBJ2-7	TRBV9	.	CASSASPGPTLGQYF	TGTGCCAGCAGCGCCTCCCCGGGCCCCACGCTGGGGCAGTACTTC
TRBD2	15	TRBJ2-2	TRBV20-1	few	CSARALAGSTGELFF	TGCAGTGCTAGAGCGCTAGCGGGTTCCACCGGGGAGCTGTTTTTT
.	11	TRBJ2-1	TRBV7-2	.	CASSARYEQFF	TGTGCCAGCAGCGCCCGTTATGAGCAGTTCTTC
.	14	TRBJ2-1	TRBV19	.	CASSIQGAHNEQFF	TGTGCCAGTAGTATCCAGGGCGCCCACAATGAGCAGTTCTTC
TRBD2	16	TRBJ2-7	TRBV20-1	.	CSAREAFGTNSYEQYF	TGCAGTGCTAGAGAGGCCTTCGGGACTAACTCCTACGAGCAGTACTTC
TRBD1	13	TRBJ2-3	TRBV18	few	CASSPGQGDTQYF	TGTGCCAGCTCACCGGGACAGGGAGATACGCAGTATTTT
.	13	TRBJ2-1	TRBV12-3/TRBV12-4	.	CASSRTRGGEQFF	TGTGCCAGCAGCCGAACCAGGGGCGGTGAGCAGTTCTTC
TRBD1	15	TRBJ2-7	TRBV12-3/TRBV12-4	few	CASSFGGDSSYEQYF	TGTGCCAGCAGCTTTGGTGGGGACAGCTCCTACGAGCAGTACTTC
.	14	TRBJ2-3	TRBV10-3	.	CAASQAPSTDTQYF	TGTGCCGCCTCTCAAGCCCCTAGCACAGATACGCAGTATTTT
.	16	TRBJ2-3	TRBV28	.	CASKGIPQSSTDTQYF	TGTGCCAGCAAAGGGATCCCCCAGAGCAGCACAGATACGCAGTATTTT
.	14	TRBJ2-7	TRBV18	.	CASSPGPRGYEQYF	TGTGCCAGCTCACCCGGGCCAAGGGGCTACGAGCAGTACTTC